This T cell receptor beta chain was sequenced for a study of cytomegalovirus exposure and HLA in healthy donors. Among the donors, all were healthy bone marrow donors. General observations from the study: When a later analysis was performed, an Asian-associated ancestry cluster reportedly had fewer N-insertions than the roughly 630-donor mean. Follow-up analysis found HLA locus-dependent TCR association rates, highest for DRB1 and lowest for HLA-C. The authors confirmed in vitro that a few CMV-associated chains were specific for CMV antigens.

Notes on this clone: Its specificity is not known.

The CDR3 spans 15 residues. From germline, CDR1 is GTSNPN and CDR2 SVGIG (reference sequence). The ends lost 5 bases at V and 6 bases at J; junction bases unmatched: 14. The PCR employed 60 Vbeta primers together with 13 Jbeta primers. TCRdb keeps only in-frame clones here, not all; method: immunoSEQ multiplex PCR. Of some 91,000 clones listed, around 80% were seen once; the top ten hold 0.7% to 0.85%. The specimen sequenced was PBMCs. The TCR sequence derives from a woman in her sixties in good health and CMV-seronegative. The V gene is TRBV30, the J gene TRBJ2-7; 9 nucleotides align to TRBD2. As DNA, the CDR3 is TGTGCCTGGGGCGGGACTAGCCAACGACCCGCCGAGCAGTACTTC. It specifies CAWGGTSQRPAEQYF.